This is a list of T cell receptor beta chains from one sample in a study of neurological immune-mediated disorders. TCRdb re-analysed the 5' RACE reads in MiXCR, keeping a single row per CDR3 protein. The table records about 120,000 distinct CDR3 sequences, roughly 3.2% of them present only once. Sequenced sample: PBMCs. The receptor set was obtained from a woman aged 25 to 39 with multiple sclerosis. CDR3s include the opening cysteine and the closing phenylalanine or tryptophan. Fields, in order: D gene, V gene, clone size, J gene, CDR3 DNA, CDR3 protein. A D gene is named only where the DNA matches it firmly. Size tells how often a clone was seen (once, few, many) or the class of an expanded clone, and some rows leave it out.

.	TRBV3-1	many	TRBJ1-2	TGTGCCAGCAGCCAAGGGTTGTCTGCGACCTCTAACTATGGCTACACCTTC	CASSQGLSATSNYGYTF
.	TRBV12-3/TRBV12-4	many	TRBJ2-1	TGTGCCAGCAGTTTCCCGAGAGGGCAGACCCCAGACTTCGATGAGCAGTTCTTC	CASSFPRGQTPDFDEQFF
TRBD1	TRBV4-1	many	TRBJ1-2	TGCGCCAGCAGCCAGCCCCTTGCGACACGACAGGGTTCCTATGGCTACACCTTC	CASSQPLATRQGSYGYTF
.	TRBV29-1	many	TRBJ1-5	TGCAGCGTTGAATGGAGGCCAGGGGCGCGAGGCAATCAGCCCCAGCATTTT	CSVEWRPGARGNQPQHF
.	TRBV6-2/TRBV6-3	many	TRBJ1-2	TGTGCCAGCAGAAACGGACCGTCGGGGGAAGGCTACACCTTC	CASRNGPSGEGYTF
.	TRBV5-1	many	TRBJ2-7	TGCGCCAGCAGCGGGTCGGGGGACACCTACGAGCAGTACTTC	CASSGSGDTYEQYF
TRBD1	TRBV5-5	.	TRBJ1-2	TGTGCCAGCAGCTTGGGACAGGGTTTTCATGGTGGCTACACCTTC	CASSLGQGFHGGYTF
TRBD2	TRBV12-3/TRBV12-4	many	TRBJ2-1	TGTGCCAGCAGTTTGACTAGCGGGATATTCGCTGAGCAGTTCTTC	CASSLTSGIFAEQFF
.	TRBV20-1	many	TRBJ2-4	TGCAGTGCTATGTCCGTTCAGGGGCCCAAAAACATTCAGTACTTC	CSAMSVQGPKNIQYF
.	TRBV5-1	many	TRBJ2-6	TGCGCCAGCAGCTTGGAGCCAGGGTCTGGGGCCAACGTCCTGACTTTC	CASSLEPGSGANVLTF
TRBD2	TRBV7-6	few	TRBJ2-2	TGTGCCAGCAGCTTAGCGCTCTTGGCGGGAGGCGCCGGGGAGCTGTTTTTT	CASSLALLAGGAGELFF
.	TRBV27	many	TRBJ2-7	TGTGCCAGCAGCCCCTTATGGGGAGTGGGCTACGAGCAGTACTTC	CASSPLWGVGYEQYF
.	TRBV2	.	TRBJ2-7	TGTGCCAGCAGTGAGCTTGTTCGGGAATCGCAGTACTTC	CASSELVRESQYF
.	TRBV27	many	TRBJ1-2	TGTGCCAGCAGTTTAAGAGCTAACTATGGCTACACCTTC	CASSLRANYGYTF
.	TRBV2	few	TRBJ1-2	TGTGCCAGCGGTGGGTCTAGCGGCTACACCTTC	CASGGSSGYTF
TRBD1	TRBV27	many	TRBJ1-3	TGTGCCAGCAGTCCCGACAGGGGACCCTCTGGAAACACCATATATTTT	CASSPDRGPSGNTIYF
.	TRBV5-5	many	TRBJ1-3	TGTGCCAGCAGCCAACTGGGACACGACTCTGGAAACACCATATATTTT	CASSQLGHDSGNTIYF
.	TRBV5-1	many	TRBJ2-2	TGCGCCAGCAGTTCCGGGGGGCCGGCGAGTGGCGGGGAGCTGTTTTTT	CASSSGGPASGGELFF
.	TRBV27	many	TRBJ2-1	TGTGCCAGCAGCTTCCTAGGGTATGAGCAGTTCTTC	CASSFLGYEQFF
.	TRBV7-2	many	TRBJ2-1	TGTGCCAGCAGCCGTCAGGGCGCGGACACCTACAATGAGCAGTTCTTC	CASSRQGADTYNEQFF
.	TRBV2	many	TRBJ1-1	TGTGCCAGCGATTATAGTGAGGGGTACGCTGAAGCTTTCTTT	CASDYSEGYAEAFF
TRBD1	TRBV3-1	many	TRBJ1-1	TGTGCCAGCAGCCAGAGGACGGTACAGGGGAAAGCTTTCTTT	CASSQRTVQGKAFF
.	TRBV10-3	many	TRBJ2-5	TGTGCCATCAGTGAGCGGGGTGGAGAGACCCAGTACTTC	CAISERGGETQYF
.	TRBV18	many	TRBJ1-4	TGTGCCAGCTCACCACCGGCGACCTCTGAAAAACTGTTTTTT	CASSPPATSEKLFF
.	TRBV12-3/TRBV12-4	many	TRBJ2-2	TGTGCCACCAGGGCAAACGCGAACACCGGGGAGCTGTTTTTT	CATRANANTGELFF
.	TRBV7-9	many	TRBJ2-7	TGTGCCAGCAGCTTAGGAAGCCAGTACGAGCAGTACTTC	CASSLGSQYEQYF
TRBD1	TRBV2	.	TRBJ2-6	TGTACCAGCAGTTTACAGGGGAAAAGCTCTGGGGCCAACGTCCTGACTTTC	CTSSLQGKSSGANVLTF
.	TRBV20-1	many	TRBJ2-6	TGCAGTGCTGCGGGACAGCGGCTGTCCTCTGGGGCCAACGTCCTGACTTTC	CSAAGQRLSSGANVLTF
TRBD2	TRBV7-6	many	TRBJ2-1	TGTGCCAGCAGCTTAGATCTGTGGGACGGGAGGGCCGTGAATGAGCAGTTCTTC	CASSLDLWDGRAVNEQFF
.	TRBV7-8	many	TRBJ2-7	TGTGCCAGCAGCGAATTCTACGAGCAGTACTTC	CASSEFYEQYF
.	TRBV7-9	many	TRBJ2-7	TGTGCCAGCAGCTCAATACAGATAAACTACGAGCAGTACTTC	CASSSIQINYEQYF
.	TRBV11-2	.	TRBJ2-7	TGTGCCAGCAGCTTAGTCGTTAGCGAGCAGTACTTC	CASSLVVSEQYF
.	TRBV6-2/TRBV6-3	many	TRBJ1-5	TGTGCCAGCAGCCCGGGACGGAGAATCAATCAGCCCCAGCATTTT	CASSPGRRINQPQHF
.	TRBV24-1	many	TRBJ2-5	TGTGCCACCAGTGATAGTACAGGAGGCAAAGAGACCCAGTACTTC	CATSDSTGGKETQYF
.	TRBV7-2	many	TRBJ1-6	TGTGCCAGCAGCTTAGCCCAGAGGTCGAGCTCCTATAATTCACCCCTCCACTTT	CASSLAQRSSSYNSPLHF
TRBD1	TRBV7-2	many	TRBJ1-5	TGTGCCAGCAGCCATAGACAGGGGGCTAACTATCAGCCCCAGCATTTT	CASSHRQGANYQPQHF
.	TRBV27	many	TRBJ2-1	TGTGCCAGCAGTTTAGGGGTCGGTGAGCAGTTCTTC	CASSLGVGEQFF
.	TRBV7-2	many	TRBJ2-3	TGTGCCAGCAGCGCTCAGGGTTTGGGGACGCAGTATTTT	CASSAQGLGTQYF
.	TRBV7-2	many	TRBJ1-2	TGTGCCAGCAGCCCCCAACCGGACTGGTCTTATGGCTACACCTTC	CASSPQPDWSYGYTF
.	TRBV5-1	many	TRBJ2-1	TGCGCCAGCAGTGCGGAGAACAATGAGCAGTTCTTC	CASSAENNEQFF
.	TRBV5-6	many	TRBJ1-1	TGTGCCAGCAGCTTGGTATCGACTGAGAACACTGAAGCTTTCTTT	CASSLVSTENTEAFF
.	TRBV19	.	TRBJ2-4	TGTGCCAGTAGTACACAGGGGAGGGCCGCCAAAAACATTCAGTACTTC	CASSTQGRAAKNIQYF
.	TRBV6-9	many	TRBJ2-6	TGTGCCAGCAGTTATTCGGTTCGCCCAGCGTCTACTGGGGCCAACGTCCTGACTTTC	CASSYSVRPASTGANVLTF
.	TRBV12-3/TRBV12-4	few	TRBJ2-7	TGTGCCAGCAGTTTCGCTGTAGCGATCGAGCAGTACTTC	CASSFAVAIEQYF
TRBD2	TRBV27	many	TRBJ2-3	TGTGCCAGCAGCCCTAATAGCGGGGCCCCGCACACAGATACGCAGTATTTT	CASSPNSGAPHTDTQYF
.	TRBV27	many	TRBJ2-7	TGTGCCAGCAGTGTACGGAACTCCTACGAGCAGTACTTC	CASSVRNSYEQYF
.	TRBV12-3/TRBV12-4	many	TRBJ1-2	TGTGCCAGCAGGGACAGCTCGGGAGGCTACACCTTC	CASRDSSGGYTF
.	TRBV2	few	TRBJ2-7	TGTGCCAGCCGGGCCAGAATCCGATACGAGCAGTACTTC	CASRARIRYEQYF
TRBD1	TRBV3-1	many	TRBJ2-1	TGTGCCAGCAGCCAAGTCAGACAGGGATGGAATGAGCAGTTCTTC	CASSQVRQGWNEQFF
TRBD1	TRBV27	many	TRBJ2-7	TGTGCCAGCAGTTTTCCGGGACAGGGAAGGTACGAGCAGTACTTC	CASSFPGQGRYEQYF
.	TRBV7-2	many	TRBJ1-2	TGTGCCAGCAGCTTAACAGGGAGGACCGATGGCTACACCTTC	CASSLTGRTDGYTF
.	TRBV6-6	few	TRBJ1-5	TGTGCCAGCAGTTACTCGGCCCGGACCAGAAATCAGCCCCAGCATTTT	CASSYSARTRNQPQHF
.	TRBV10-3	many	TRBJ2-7	TGTGCCATCAGTGAGTCGACTGGGGACAACTACGAGCAGTACTTC	CAISESTGDNYEQYF
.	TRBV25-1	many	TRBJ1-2	TGTGCCAGCAGTGATGAGGGGGGGCTCCCCTACCACGGCTACACCTTC	CASSDEGGLPYHGYTF